This T cell receptor (beta chain) was retrieved from a study of CD8 T cells in ankylosing spondylitis. TCRdb ran MiXCR on the 5' RACE reads and lists one entry per CDR3 protein. Of a few hundred thousand distinct CDR3 sequences listed, 15% to 20% are singletons. Concerning this clonotype: The junction and the germline gene differ at one end; a read error may be behind it.

Germline CDR1 is SSHAT and CDR2 is FNYEAQ (reference sequence). CDR3 length equals 16 residues. The chain employs TRBV7-7 and TRBJ2-2, with 8 bases identical to TRBD1. The TCR sequence derives from a male donor with ankylosing spondylitis or in good health (not recorded which). What was sequenced was blood, either unsorted or a sorted T cell fraction (not recorded which). DNA for the CDR3: TGTGCTAGCAGCGGCGAAATTGACAGGGGTGACGGGGAGCTGTTTTTT. This codes for CASSGEIDRGDGELFF.